Presented here are 27 T cell receptor beta chains from one specimen sequenced in a study of beta chain features in type 1 diabetes. The sequenced template was cDNA made from the entire isolated RNA. Clones were sequenced by immunoSEQ multiplex PCR, and TCRdb holds only the in-frame ones, with some missing. The sample has around 430,000 clones, 30% seen once. The sample was naive CD4+ T cells from blood. The receptors were sampled from a man in his late teens or twenties in good health.

The rearrangement links TRBV5-1 to TRBJ2-3; 10 bases agree with TRBD2. The junction had 8 bases not matched to a gene; V was cut back by 4 bases and J by 3 bases. This CDR3 has 16 residues. The germline V gene encodes CDR1 SGHRS and CDR2 YFSETQ. CDR3 sequence: CASSLPSSGRTDTQYF. CDR3 bases: TGCGCCAGCAGCCTCCCCTCTAGCGGGAGAACAGATACGCAGTATTTT.

The rearrangement links TRBV27 to TRBJ1-5; TRBD1 matches 10 bases. Trimming cost V 1 base and J 7 bases; bases outside gene matches: 4. From germline, CDR1 is MNHEY and CDR2 SMNVEV (reference sequence). This CDR3 region has 15 residues. CDR3 coding DNA: TGTGCCAGCAGTTTATATGGGACAGGGGTCCAGCCCCAGCATTTT. Translation gives CASSLYGTGVQPQHF.

This clone came up a few times. The V and J genes are TRBV5-1 and TRBJ2-3; the D is unclear. The CDR3 extends over 14 amino acids. Germline V gene data show CDR1 as SGHRS and CDR2 as YFSETQ. The ends were cut back, 4 bases at V and 0 bases at J, with 9 bases in the middle. CDR3 amino acids: CASSPGLSTDTQYF. The CDR3 bases are TGCGCCAGCAGCCCGGGCCTTAGCACAGATACGCAGTATTTT.

This rearrangement joins TRBV7-9 to TRBJ2-3, with D possibly matching TRBD1 (5 bases). V was shortened by 5 bases and J by 9 bases, with 12 bases between the two germline ends. The CDR3 has 12 amino acids. The germline V gene encodes CDR1 SEHNR and CDR2 FQNEAQ (reference sequence). Here the CDR3 DNA reads TGTGCCAGCAGCCCCCAGGGTGAGACGCAGTATTTT. It specifies CASSPQGETQYF.

Regarding this clone: Other nucleotide sequences in the sample specify the same CDR3. The chain carries TRBV9 and TRBJ2-3; no definite D call. The V end lost 0 bases, the J end lost 3 bases, and 8 bases lay between the germline ends. The CDR3 runs 14 residues. Germline loops: CDR1 SGDLS, CDR2 YYNGEE. CDR3 sequence (DNA): TGTGCCAGCAGCGTAGTCGCCCTAACAGATACGCAGTATTTT. Amino acid sequence: CASSVVALTDTQYF.

This rearrangement joins TRBV29-1 to TRBJ2-3, with 7 bases fitting TRBD2. Germline V CDR1 and CDR2: SQVTM, ANQGSEA. The V segment lost 2 bases and the J segment 4 bases; nucleotides outside the gene matches: 6. This CDR3 contains 14 residues. This CDR3 is CSVERGRGPDTQYF. CDR3 DNA sequence: TGCAGCGTTGAACGCGGGAGAGGTCCAGATACGCAGTATTTT.

The V gene is TRBV4-1, the J gene TRBJ2-1, with 7 bases that match TRBD2. Germline V gene lookup returns CDR1 MGHRA and CDR2 YSYEKL. The CDR3 covers 16 residues. The ends lost 2 bases at V and 2 bases at J; junction bases unmatched: 6. The CDR3 DNA sequence: TGCGCCAGCAGCCAAAAAGCGGGAACTACCTACAATGAGCAGTTCTTC. Translated, it gives CASSQKAGTTYNEQFF.

This clone has just a few counts. The chain uses TRBV23-1 and TRBJ2-3; 8 bases map to TRBD2. TRBV23-1 is recorded as an ORF, its role being uncertain. J gave up 3 bases and V 0 bases, and 2 bases lay outside the gene matches. The CDR3 totals 15 residues. For the CDR3, the DNA is TGCGCCAGCAGTCAATCGCGGGAGGAGACAGATACGCAGTATTTT. Translated, it gives CASSQSREETDTQYF.

The V and J genes are TRBV7-7 and TRBJ2-7, with 7 bases lining up with TRBD2. CDR1 and CDR2 (germline): SSHAT, FNYEAQ (reference sequence). V was clipped by 4 bases and J by 6 bases; unmatched bases: 6. CDR3 length: 13 residues. The DNA of the CDR3 is TGTGCCAGCAGCTCGGAGCGGGAAGGCGAGCAGTACTTC. The encoded protein is CASSSEREGEQYF.

In regard to this clone: The same CDR3 arises from other DNA sequences in this sample as well. The chain has TRBV29-1 and TRBJ2-5; the D gene is possibly TRBD2 (6 bases). Trimming took off 4 bases at V and 5 bases at J, with 11 bases between the two ends. This CDR3 comprises 12 residues. CDR1 SQVTM and CDR2 ANQGSEA come from the germline V gene. This CDR3 reads CSVGAGRETQYF. In DNA form, the CDR3 reads TGCAGCGTTGGGGCAGGGAGGGAGACCCAGTACTTC.

The chain couples TRBV28 to TRBJ2-7; 8 bases match TRBD1. From germline, CDR1 is MDHEN and CDR2 SYDVKM. With V trimmed by 5 bases and J by 0 bases, 9 bases remained unmatched. The CDR3 loop spans 16 amino acids. CDR3 in DNA: TGTGCCAGCAGTCTCCGCCGGGACAGGAGCTCCTACGAGCAGTACTTC. Translation: CASSLRRDRSSYEQYF.

This clone was observed once. The genes are TRBV5-1 and TRBJ1-2, with unresolved D. Germline V gives CDR1 SGHRS, CDR2 YFSETQ. This CDR3 has 14 amino acids. V gave up 3 bases and J gave up 5 bases, with 14 bases separating them. In DNA, the CDR3 is TGCGCCAGCAGCTCGGGAGCAGGAAGGTATGGCTACACCTTC. Its protein product is CASSSGAGRYGYTF.

This clone was recorded once. This rearrangement joins TRBV25-1 to TRBJ2-5; possibly TRBD1 for D (5 bases). CDR3 length: 17 residues. Germline V gene data show CDR1 as MGHDK and CDR2 as SYGVNS. Trimming cost V 0 bases and J 2 bases, with 16 bases left between them. The CDR3 loop is CASSEYGSGPTQETQYF. The CDR3 region has the DNA TGTGCCAGCAGTGAATATGGTTCAGGGCCGACTCAAGAGACCCAGTACTTC.

The chain employs TRBV20-1 and TRBJ2-7, with TRBD2 as a possible D gene (6 bases). The CDR3 is 11 amino acids. V lost 5 bases to trimming and J lost 8 bases, with 13 bases between them. Germline V gene sequence: CDR1 DFQATT, CDR2 SNEGSKA (reference sequence). The CDR3 nucleotides read TGCAGTGCTCGGGGCGGGGCCCAGCAGTACTTC. It translates to CSARGGAQQYF.

This clone has only a few counts. Other DNA sequences in this specimen translate into the identical CDR3. The chain employs TRBV19 and TRBJ2-2, with D possibly being TRBD1 (6 bases). Deletions cut 3 bases from V and 0 bases from J, with 8 bases between. Germline loops: CDR1 LNHDA, CDR2 SQIVND (reference sequence). The CDR3 contains 15 residues. The CDR3 bases are TGTGCCAGTAGTATCCAGGGGACGAACACCGGGGAGCTGTTTTTT. Its protein product is CASSIQGTNTGELFF.

As DNA, the CDR3 is TGCGCCAGCAGCTTGTTTTCCGATGGCTACACCTTC. As protein: CASSLFSDGYTF. The V gene is TRBV5-1, the J gene TRBJ1-2; D gene uncertain. Germline V gene data show CDR1 as SGHRS and CDR2 as YFSETQ. V gave up 1 base and J gave up 6 bases, with 7 bases separating them. This CDR3 contains 12 residues.

The gene calls are TRBV20-1 and TRBJ2-5; D remains ambiguous. Germline CDR1 reads DFQATT; CDR2 reads SNEGSKA (reference sequence). CDR3 size: 11 residues. V shed 0 bases and J shed 5 bases, with 4 bases lying between them. The DNA for the CDR3 is TGCAGTGCTAGAGAAACGGAGACCCAGTACTTC. Its translation is CSARETETQYF.

Only a few counts were recorded for this clone. A read error may produce the germline difference seen at one junction end. The V call is TRBV30, the J call TRBJ2-7; 9 nucleotides match TRBD1. Germline loops: CDR1 GTSNPN, CDR2 SVGIG (reference sequence). The CDR3 extends over 13 amino acids. CDR3 amino acids: CAGSADRGHEQYF. In DNA, the CDR3 is TGTGCCGGGAGCGCGGACAGGGGCCACGAGCAGTACTTC.

A note on this clone: At the DNA level, this CDR3 is encoded by other sequences in the same sample as well. The chain is built from TRBV29-1 and TRBJ1-2; D unresolved. CDR1 and CDR2 (germline): SQVTM, ANQGSEA. V lost 4 bases to trimming and J lost 4 bases, with 7 bases between them. CDR3 length: 11 residues. The CDR3 DNA follows: TGCAGCGTTGGAGGGAGCTATGGCTACACCTTC. Protein: CSVGGSYGYTF.

This clone has only a few counts. CDR3 in amino acids: CAISEEGEKLFF. The CDR3 region has the DNA TGTGCCATCAGTGAGGAAGGTGAAAAACTGTTTTTT. The rearrangement links TRBV10-3 to TRBJ1-4; D unclear. Trimming shortened V by 2 bases and J by 7 bases, and 5 bases separated the two germline ends. CDR1 ENHRY and CDR2 SYGVKD come from the germline V gene. The CDR3 is 12 residues long.

This clone was seen more than once but under ten times. The rearrangement links TRBV20-1 to TRBJ2-7; 9 bases line up with TRBD1. The V gene end was trimmed by 8 bases and the J gene end by 3 bases; junction bases not matched to a gene: 2. Germline-derived CDR1 and CDR2 are DFQATT and SNEGSKA (reference sequence). The CDR3 runs to 11 residues. As DNA, the CDR3 is TGCAGTTCGGGACAGGGCTACGAGCAGTACTTC. Protein product: CSSGQGYEQYF.

The chain employs TRBV6-6 and TRBJ2-7; TRBD2 is a possible D gene (5 bases). The CDR3 runs to 13 residues. V lost 0 bases and J lost 6, with 9 bases in between. The germline V gene has CDR1 MNHNY and CDR2 SVGAGI (reference sequence). This CDR3 is CASSYSSLAEQYF. CDR3 sequence (DNA): TGTGCCAGCAGTTACTCGAGTCTAGCCGAGCAGTACTTC.

The chain carries TRBV30 and TRBJ1-4; 7 nucleotides line up with TRBD1. Looked up from germline, CDR1 is GTSNPN and CDR2 is SVGIG (reference sequence). CDR3 length: 14 residues. Trimming took 0 bases from V and 8 from J; bases not matched to a gene: 6. The CDR3 here is CAWSVLWDSEKLFF. The CDR3 region has the DNA TGTGCCTGGAGTGTACTCTGGGACAGCGAAAAACTGTTTTTT.

The gene calls are TRBV30 and TRBJ2-1; maybe TRBD2 (6 bases). Germline V gene lookup returns CDR1 GTSNPN and CDR2 SVGIG (reference sequence). V dropped 8 bases and J dropped 7 bases, with 12 bases sitting between them. CDR3 length: 11 residues. The CDR3 reads CARRLVNEQFF. The CDR3 DNA reads as TGTGCCAGAAGACTAGTAAATGAGCAGTTCTTC. Variable domain in full (rest from reference TRBV30 and TRBJ2-1): SQTIHQWPATLVQPVGSPLSLECTVEGTSNPNLYWYRQAAGRGLQLLFYSVGIGQISSEVPQNLSASRPQDRQFILSSKKLLLSDSGFYLCARRLVNEQFFGPGTRLTVL.

This clone was recorded once. This rearrangement joins TRBV29-1 to TRBJ2-3, with unresolved D. Looked up from germline, CDR1 is SQVTM and CDR2 is ANQGSEA. The CDR3 has 10 amino acids. V lost 7 bases to trimming and J lost 4 bases, with 6 bases between them. In nucleotides, the CDR3 is TGCAGCGGGGGTCCAGATACGCAGTATTTT. Its translation is CSGGPDTQYF.

V and J are TRBV5-6 and TRBJ1-4; D is undetermined. CDR1 SGHDT and CDR2 YYEEEE come from the germline V gene. This CDR3 is 14 amino acids long. The V end was cut by 4 bases, the J end by 0 bases, with 7 bases between. The CDR3 loop reads CASSRSSTNEKLFF. CDR3 DNA: TGTGCCAGCAGCCGGAGTTCAACTAATGAAAAACTGTTTTTT.

This chain uses TRBV30 with TRBJ1-1; D unclear. Per germline, CDR1 GTSNPN and CDR2 SVGIG (reference sequence). V was clipped by 5 bases and J by 0 bases, with 4 bases between them. CDR3 size: 11 residues. In nucleotides, the CDR3 is TGTGCCTGGGGAATGAACACTGAAGCTTTCTTT. Encoded protein: CAWGMNTEAFF.